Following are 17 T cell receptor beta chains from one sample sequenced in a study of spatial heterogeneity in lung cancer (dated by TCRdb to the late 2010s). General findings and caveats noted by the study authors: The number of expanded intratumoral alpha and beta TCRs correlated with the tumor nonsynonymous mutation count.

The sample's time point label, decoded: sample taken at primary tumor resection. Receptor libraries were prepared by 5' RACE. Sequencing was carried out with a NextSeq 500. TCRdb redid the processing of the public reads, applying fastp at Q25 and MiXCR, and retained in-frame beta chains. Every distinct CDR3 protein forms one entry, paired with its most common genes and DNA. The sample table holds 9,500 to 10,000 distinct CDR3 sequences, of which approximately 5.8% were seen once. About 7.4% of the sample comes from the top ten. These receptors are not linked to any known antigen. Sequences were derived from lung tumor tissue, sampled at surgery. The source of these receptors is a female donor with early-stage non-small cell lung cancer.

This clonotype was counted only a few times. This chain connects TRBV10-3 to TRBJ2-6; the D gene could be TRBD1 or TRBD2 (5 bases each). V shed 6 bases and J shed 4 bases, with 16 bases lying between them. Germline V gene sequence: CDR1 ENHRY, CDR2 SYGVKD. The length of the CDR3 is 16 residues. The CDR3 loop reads CAISNRGASGANVLTF. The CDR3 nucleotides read TGTGCCATCAGCAACAGAGGGGCCAGCGGGGCCAACGTCCTGACTTTC.

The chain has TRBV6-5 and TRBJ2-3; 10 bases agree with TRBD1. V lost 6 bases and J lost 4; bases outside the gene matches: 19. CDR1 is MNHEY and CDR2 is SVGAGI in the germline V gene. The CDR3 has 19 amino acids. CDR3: CASSHPPRSGQGIPDTQYF. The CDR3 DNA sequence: TGTGCCAGCAGCCACCCCCCCCGTTCGGGACAGGGGATCCCAGATACGCAGTATTTT.

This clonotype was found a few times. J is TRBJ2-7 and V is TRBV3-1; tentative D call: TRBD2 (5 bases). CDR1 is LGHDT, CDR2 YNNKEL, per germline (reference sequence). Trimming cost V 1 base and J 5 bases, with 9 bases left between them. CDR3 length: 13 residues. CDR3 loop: CASSQGRRHEQYV. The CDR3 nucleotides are TGTGCCAGCAGCCAAGGGAGGAGACACGAGCAGTACGTC.

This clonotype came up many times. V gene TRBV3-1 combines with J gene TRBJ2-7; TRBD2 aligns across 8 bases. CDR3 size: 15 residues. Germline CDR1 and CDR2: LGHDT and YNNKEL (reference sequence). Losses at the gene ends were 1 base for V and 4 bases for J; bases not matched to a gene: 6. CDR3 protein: CASSQGVAGRYEQYV. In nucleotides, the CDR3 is TGTGCCAGCAGCCAAGGCGTAGCGGGGCGGTACGAGCAGTACGTC.

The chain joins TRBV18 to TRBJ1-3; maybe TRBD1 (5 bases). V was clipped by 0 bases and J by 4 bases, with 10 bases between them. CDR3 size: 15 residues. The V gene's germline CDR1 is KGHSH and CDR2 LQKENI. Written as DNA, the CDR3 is TGTGCCAGCTCACCACCGAACAGGAGGGGAAACACCATATATTTT. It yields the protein CASSPPNRRGNTIYF.

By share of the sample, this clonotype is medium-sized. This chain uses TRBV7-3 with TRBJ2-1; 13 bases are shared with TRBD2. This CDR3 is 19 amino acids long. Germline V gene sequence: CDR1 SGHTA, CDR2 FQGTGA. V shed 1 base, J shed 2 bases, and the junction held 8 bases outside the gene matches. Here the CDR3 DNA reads TGTGCCAGCAGCTTAATACTAGCGGGAGGGCCGGGGGCCTACAATGAGCAGTTCTTC. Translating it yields CASSLILAGGPGAYNEQFF. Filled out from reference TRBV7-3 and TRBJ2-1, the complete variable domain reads GAGVSQTPSNKVTEKGKYVELRCDPISGHTALYWYRQSLGQGPEFLIYFQGTGAADDSGLPNDRFFAVRPEGSVSTLKIQRTERGDSAVYLCASSLILAGGPGAYNEQFFGPGTRLTVL.

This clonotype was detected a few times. The CDR3 protein is CASRLGVVADTQYF. In DNA form, the CDR3 reads TGTGCCAGCAGATTAGGAGTAGTCGCAGATACGCAGTATTTT. The chain carries TRBV6-2 or TRBV6-3 and TRBJ2-3; D gene unclear. The CDR3 is 14 amino acids. Trimming left V 6 bases short and J 4 bases short, with 14 bases between. Per the germline V gene, CDR1 is MNHEY and CDR2 is SVGEGT.

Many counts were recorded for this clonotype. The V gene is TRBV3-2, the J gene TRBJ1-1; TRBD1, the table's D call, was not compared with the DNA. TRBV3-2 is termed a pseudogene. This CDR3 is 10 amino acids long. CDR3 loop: CALRGGSAFF. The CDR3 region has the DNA TGTGCCCTTAGAGGGGGCTCGGCTTTCTTT.

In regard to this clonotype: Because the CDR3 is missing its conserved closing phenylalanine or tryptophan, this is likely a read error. Written as DNA, the CDR3 is TGTGCCAGCAGTTTTGGAGTAGCGGGAGCGATCGGGGCCAACGTCCTGACTTCC. Residues: CASSFGVAGAIGANVLTS. This chain uses TRBV28 with TRBJ2-6, with 9 bases lining up with TRBD2. With 3 bases clipped from V and 4 bases from J, the junction kept 10 bases outside the gene matches. The CDR3 runs 18 residues. Germline V gene lookup returns CDR1 MDHEN and CDR2 SYDVKM.

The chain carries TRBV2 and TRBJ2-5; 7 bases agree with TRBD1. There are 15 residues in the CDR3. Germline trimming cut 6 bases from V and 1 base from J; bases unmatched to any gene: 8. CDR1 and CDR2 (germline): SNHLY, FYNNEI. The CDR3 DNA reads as TGTGCCAGCAGGGGCCCGGACAGGATCCAAGAGACCCAGTACTTC. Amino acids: CASRGPDRIQETQYF.

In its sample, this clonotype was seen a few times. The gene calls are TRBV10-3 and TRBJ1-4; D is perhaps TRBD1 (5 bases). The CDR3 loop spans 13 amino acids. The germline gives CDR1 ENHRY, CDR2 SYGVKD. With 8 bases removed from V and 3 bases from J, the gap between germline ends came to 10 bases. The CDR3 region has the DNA TGTGCCATCGGCGCCAGGGCTAATGAAAAACTGTTTTTT. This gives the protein CAIGARANEKLFF.

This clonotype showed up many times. DNA for the CDR3: TGTGCCAGCAGTTTGGCGGTCGGCGGGGGGTGGAATGAGCAGTTCTTC. Translating it yields CASSLAVGGGWNEQFF. This rearrangement joins TRBV28 to TRBJ2-1, with 8 nucleotides matching TRBD2. The germline gives CDR1 MDHEN, CDR2 SYDVKM. The V and J ends lost 3 bases and 7 bases, in that order; junction bases with no gene match: 11. The CDR3 extends over 16 amino acids.

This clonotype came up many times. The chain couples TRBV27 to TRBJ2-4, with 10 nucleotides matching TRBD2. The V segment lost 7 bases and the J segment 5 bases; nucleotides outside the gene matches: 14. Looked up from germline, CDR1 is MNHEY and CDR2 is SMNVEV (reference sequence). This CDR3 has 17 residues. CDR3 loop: CASKQNLGLAIENIQYF. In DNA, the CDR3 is TGTGCCAGCAAACAAAACTTGGGACTAGCGATTGAAAACATTCAGTACTTC.

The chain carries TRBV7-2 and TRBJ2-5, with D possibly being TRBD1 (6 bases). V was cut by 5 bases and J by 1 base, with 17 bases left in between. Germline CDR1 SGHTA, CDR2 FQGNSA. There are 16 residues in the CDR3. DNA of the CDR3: TGTGCCAGCAGCCAATGGACAGCCGACCCCCAAGAGACCCAGTACTTC. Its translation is CASSQWTADPQETQYF.

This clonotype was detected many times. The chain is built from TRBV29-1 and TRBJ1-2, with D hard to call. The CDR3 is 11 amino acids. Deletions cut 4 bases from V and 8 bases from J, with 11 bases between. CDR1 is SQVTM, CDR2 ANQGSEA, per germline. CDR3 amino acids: CSVGGNGGYTF. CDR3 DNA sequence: TGCAGCGTTGGGGGAAACGGGGGCTACACCTTC.

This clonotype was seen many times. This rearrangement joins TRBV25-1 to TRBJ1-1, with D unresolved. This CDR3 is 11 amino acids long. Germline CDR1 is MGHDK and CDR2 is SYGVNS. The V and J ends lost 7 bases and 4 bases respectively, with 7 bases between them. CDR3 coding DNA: TGTGCCAGCATGGAGGTCACTGAAGCTTTCTTT. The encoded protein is CASMEVTEAFF.

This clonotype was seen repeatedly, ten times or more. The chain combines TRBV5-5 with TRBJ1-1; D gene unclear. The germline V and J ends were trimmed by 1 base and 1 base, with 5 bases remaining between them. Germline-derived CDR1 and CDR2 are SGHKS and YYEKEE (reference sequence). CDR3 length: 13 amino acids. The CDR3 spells CASSLYANTEAFF. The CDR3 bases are TGTGCCAGCAGCTTGTATGCGAACACTGAAGCTTTCTTT.